This is a list of T cell receptor beta chains from one sample in a study of T-cell memory formation after mild COVID-19. TCRdb reprocessed the 5' RACE reads via MiXCR and lists one record per CDR3 protein. The profile shows 250,000 to 350,000 distinct CDR3 sequences, about 16% of them singletons. Sequenced sample: PBMCs or a T cell subset sorted from them (not recorded which). The origin of the receptors is a young man who had mild COVID-19 (a few samples of this study predate the infection). Cell type and time point are not known. Each CDR3 is given with its conserved first and last residue. The D gene is left open where the match is weak. For some rows the clone size is stated as once, few or many, or as a class when expanded; others skip it.

d_call: TRBD1
v_call: TRBV5-1
clone_size: NA
j_call: TRBJ2-5
cdr3_aa: CASSTDRVETQYF
cdr3_nt: TGCGCCAGCAGCACCGACAGGGTGGAGACCCAGTACTTC

d_call: NA
v_call: TRBV7-7
clone_size: NA
j_call: TRBJ2-5
cdr3_aa: CASSSAGRHQETQYF
cdr3_nt: TGTGCTAGCAGCTCCGCGGGGAGGCATCAAGAGACCCAGTACTTC

d_call: NA
v_call: TRBV3-1
clone_size: few
j_call: TRBJ1-1
cdr3_aa: CASSHWENTEAFF
cdr3_nt: TGTGCCAGCAGCCATTGGGAGAACACTGAAGCTTTCTTT

d_call: NA
v_call: TRBV12-3/TRBV12-4
clone_size: few
j_call: TRBJ1-2
cdr3_aa: CASSPEASGGGYTF
cdr3_nt: TGTGCCAGCAGCCCAGAGGCCTCCGGGGGGGGCTACACCTTC

d_call: NA
v_call: TRBV28
clone_size: few
j_call: TRBJ1-6
cdr3_aa: CASRAGTFNSPLHF
cdr3_nt: TGTGCCAGCAGAGCCGGGACGTTTAATTCACCCCTCCACTTT

d_call: TRBD2
v_call: TRBV2
clone_size: many
j_call: TRBJ2-1
cdr3_aa: CASSDGTSGYNEQFF
cdr3_nt: TGTGCCAGCAGTGACGGGACTAGCGGTTACAATGAGCAGTTCTTC

d_call: NA
v_call: TRBV6-5
clone_size: NA
j_call: TRBJ2-2
cdr3_aa: CASSYSRTHTGELFF
cdr3_nt: TGTGCCAGCAGTTACTCGAGGACTCACACCGGGGAGCTGTTTTTT

d_call: NA
v_call: TRBV12-3/TRBV12-4
clone_size: few
j_call: TRBJ2-3
cdr3_aa: CASSLLWVGGTDTQYF
cdr3_nt: TGTGCCAGCAGTCTCCTGTGGGTGGGGGGCACAGATACGCAGTATTTT

d_call: NA
v_call: TRBV18
clone_size: NA
j_call: TRBJ1-4
cdr3_aa: CASSPGQVPGKLFF
cdr3_nt: TGTGCCAGCTCACCTGGGCAGGTACCTGGAAAACTGTTTTTT

d_call: NA
v_call: TRBV5-6
clone_size: NA
j_call: TRBJ2-7
cdr3_aa: CASSRRYEQYF
cdr3_nt: TGTGCCAGCAGCCGTAGGTACGAGCAGTACTTC

d_call: NA
v_call: TRBV28
clone_size: few
j_call: TRBJ1-1
cdr3_aa: CATREIGAFF
cdr3_nt: TGTGCCACCCGAGAGATTGGAGCTTTCTTT

d_call: NA
v_call: TRBV6-5
clone_size: once
j_call: TRBJ1-5
cdr3_aa: CASSTQWLAGPQHF
cdr3_nt: TGTGCCAGCAGCACTCAGTGGCTGGCGGGGCCCCAGCATTTT

d_call: NA
v_call: TRBV5-1
clone_size: many
j_call: TRBJ2-1
cdr3_aa: CASSLAEFSYNEQFF
cdr3_nt: TGCGCCAGCAGCTTGGCGGAATTTTCCTACAATGAGCAGTTCTTC

d_call: NA
v_call: TRBV28
clone_size: many
j_call: TRBJ2-7
cdr3_aa: CASSYGYEQYF
cdr3_nt: TGTGCCAGCAGTTATGGCTACGAGCAGTACTTC

d_call: NA
v_call: TRBV5-1
clone_size: few
j_call: TRBJ2-3
cdr3_aa: CASSRPEGDTQYF
cdr3_nt: TGCGCCAGCAGCCGACCGGAGGGCGATACGCAGTATTTT

d_call: NA
v_call: TRBV2
clone_size: NA
j_call: TRBJ2-7
cdr3_aa: CASSQDIYEQYF
cdr3_nt: TGTGCCAGCAGCCAAGACATCTACGAGCAGTACTTC

d_call: TRBD2
v_call: TRBV10-3
clone_size: NA
j_call: TRBJ2-5
cdr3_aa: CAISEETSGGETQYF
cdr3_nt: TGTGCCATCAGTGAAGAGACTAGCGGGGGAGAGACCCAGTACTTC

d_call: TRBD2
v_call: TRBV15
clone_size: many
j_call: TRBJ2-4
cdr3_aa: CATSPRPGLGDIQYF
cdr3_nt: TGTGCCACCAGCCCTCGCCCGGGACTAGGTGACATTCAGTACTTC

d_call: NA
v_call: TRBV11-2
clone_size: NA
j_call: TRBJ2-5
cdr3_aa: CASRTLQETQYF
cdr3_nt: TGTGCCAGCAGGACCCTACAAGAGACCCAGTACTTC

d_call: NA
v_call: TRBV7-8
clone_size: many
j_call: TRBJ1-5
cdr3_aa: CASSLGFRQPQHF
cdr3_nt: TGTGCCAGCAGCTTGGGGTTTAGACAGCCCCAGCATTTT

d_call: NA
v_call: TRBV7-9
clone_size: NA
j_call: TRBJ2-2
cdr3_aa: CASTIQRHGELFF
cdr3_nt: TGTGCCAGCACCATTCAGCGCCACGGGGAGCTGTTTTTT

d_call: NA
v_call: TRBV4-3
clone_size: many
j_call: TRBJ2-3
cdr3_aa: CASSSSLLRDTQYF
cdr3_nt: TGCGCCAGCAGCTCCTCCCTCCTTCGCGATACGCAGTATTTT

d_call: NA
v_call: TRBV6-5
clone_size: many
j_call: TRBJ1-4
cdr3_aa: CASSYSQTREKLFF
cdr3_nt: TGTGCCAGCAGTTACTCACAGACGCGTGAAAAACTGTTTTTT

d_call: NA
v_call: TRBV20-1
clone_size: NA
j_call: TRBJ2-7
cdr3_aa: CSAPGFYEQYF
cdr3_nt: TGCAGTGCCCCCGGCTTTTACGAGCAGTACTTC

d_call: NA
v_call: TRBV12-3/TRBV12-4
clone_size: NA
j_call: TRBJ1-3
cdr3_aa: CASSPDRSFSGNTIYF
cdr3_nt: TGTGCCAGCAGCCCAGACAGGTCCTTCTCTGGAAACACCATATATTTT

d_call: NA
v_call: TRBV5-1
clone_size: NA
j_call: TRBJ2-7
cdr3_aa: CASSPGSNYEQYF
cdr3_nt: TGCGCCAGCAGCCCCGGTTCCAACTACGAGCAGTACTTC

d_call: NA
v_call: TRBV27
clone_size: NA
j_call: TRBJ1-1
cdr3_aa: CASSWDKGGKNTEAFF
cdr3_nt: TGTGCCAGCAGTTGGGACAAAGGAGGGAAGAACACTGAAGCTTTCTTT

d_call: TRBD2
v_call: TRBV4-1
clone_size: few
j_call: TRBJ2-1
cdr3_aa: CASSQGTSVFYNEQFF
cdr3_nt: TGCGCCAGCAGCCAAGGGACTAGCGTCTTTTACAATGAGCAGTTCTTC

d_call: NA
v_call: TRBV7-8
clone_size: many
j_call: TRBJ2-2
cdr3_aa: CASSPRQRLNTGELFF
cdr3_nt: TGTGCCAGCAGCCCACGACAGAGACTGAACACCGGGGAGCTGTTTTTT